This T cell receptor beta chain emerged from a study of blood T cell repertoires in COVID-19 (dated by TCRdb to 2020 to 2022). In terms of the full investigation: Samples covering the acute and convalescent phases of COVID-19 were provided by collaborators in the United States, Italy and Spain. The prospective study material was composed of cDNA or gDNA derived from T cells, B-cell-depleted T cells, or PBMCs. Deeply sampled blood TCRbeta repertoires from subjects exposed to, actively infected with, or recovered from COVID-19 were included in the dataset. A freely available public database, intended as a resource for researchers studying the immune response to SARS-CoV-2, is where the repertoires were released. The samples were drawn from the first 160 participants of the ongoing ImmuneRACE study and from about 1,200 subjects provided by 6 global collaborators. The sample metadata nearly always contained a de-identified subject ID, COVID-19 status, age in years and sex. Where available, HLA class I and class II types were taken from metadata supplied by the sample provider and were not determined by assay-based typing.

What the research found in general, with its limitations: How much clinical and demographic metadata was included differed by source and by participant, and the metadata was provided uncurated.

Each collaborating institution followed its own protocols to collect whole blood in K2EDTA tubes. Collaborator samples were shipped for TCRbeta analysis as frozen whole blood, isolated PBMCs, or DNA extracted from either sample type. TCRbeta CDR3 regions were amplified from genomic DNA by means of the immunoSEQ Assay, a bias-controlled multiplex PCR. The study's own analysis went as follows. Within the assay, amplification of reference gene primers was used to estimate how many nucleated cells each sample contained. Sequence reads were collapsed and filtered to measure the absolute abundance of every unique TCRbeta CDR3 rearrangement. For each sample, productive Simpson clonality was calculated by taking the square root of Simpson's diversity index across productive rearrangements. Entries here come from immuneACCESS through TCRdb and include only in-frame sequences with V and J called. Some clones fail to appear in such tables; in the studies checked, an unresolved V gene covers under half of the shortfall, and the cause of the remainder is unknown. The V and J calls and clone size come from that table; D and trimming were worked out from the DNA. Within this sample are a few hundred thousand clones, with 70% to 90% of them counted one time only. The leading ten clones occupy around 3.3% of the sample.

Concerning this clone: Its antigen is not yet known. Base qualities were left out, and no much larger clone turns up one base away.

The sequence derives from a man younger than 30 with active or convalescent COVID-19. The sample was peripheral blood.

The CDR3 sequence is CASSMGTGSVAFF. The DNA sequence reads TGTGCCAGTAGTATGGGGACAGGGTCCGTCGCTTTCTTT. The rearrangement joined TRBV19 to TRBJ1-1, with 9 middle bases fitting TRBD1. From cysteine to phenylalanine, the CDR3 is 13 amino acids long. Kept here is only the CDR3 DNA, which spans 39 bases and is read in frame from base 1. CDR1 and CDR2, looked up from the germline V gene (reference sequence), are LNHDA and SQIVND. Relative to germline, V is missing 3 bases and J is missing 11 bases, with 7 bases of the junction outside any gene match. Where the CDR3 stops, the reference TRBV19 and TRBJ1-1 genes take over; the full variable domain is DGGITQSPKYLFRKEGQNVTLSCEQNLNHDAMYWYRQDPGQGLRLIYYSQIVNDFQKGDIAEGYSVSREKKESFPLTVTSAQKNPTAFYLCASSMGTGSVAFFGQGTRLTVV.